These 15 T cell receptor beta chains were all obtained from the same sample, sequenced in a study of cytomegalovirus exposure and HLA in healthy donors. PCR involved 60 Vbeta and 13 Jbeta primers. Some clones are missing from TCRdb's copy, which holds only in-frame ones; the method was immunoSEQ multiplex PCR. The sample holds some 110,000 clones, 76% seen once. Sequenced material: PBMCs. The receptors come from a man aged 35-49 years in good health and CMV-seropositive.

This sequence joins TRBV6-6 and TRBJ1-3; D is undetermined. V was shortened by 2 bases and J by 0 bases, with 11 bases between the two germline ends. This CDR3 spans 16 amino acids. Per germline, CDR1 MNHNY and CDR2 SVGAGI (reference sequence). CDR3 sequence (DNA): TGTGCCAGCAGTTACAATTCAGGTCGCTCTGGAAACACCATATATTTT. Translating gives CASSYNSGRSGNTIYF.

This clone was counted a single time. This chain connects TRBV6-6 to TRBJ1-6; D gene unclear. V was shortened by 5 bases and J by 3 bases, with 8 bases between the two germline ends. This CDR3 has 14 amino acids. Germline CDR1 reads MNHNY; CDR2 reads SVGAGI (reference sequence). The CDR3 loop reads CASSNRDYNSPLHF. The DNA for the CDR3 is TGTGCCAGCAGTAACCGGGACTATAATTCACCCCTCCACTTT.

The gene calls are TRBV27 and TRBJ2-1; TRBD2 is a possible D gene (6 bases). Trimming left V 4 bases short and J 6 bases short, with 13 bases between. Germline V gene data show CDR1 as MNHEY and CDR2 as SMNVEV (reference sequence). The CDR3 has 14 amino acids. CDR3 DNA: TGTGCCAGCAGTTGGTTAGCGGATACCAATGAGCAGTTCTTC. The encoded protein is CASSWLADTNEQFF.

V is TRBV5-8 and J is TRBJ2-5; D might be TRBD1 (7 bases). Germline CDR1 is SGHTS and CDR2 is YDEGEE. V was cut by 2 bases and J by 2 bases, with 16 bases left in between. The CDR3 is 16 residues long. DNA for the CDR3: TGTGCCAGCAGCTTCCACTCACAGGGGAGGCAAGAGACCCAGTACTTC. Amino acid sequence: CASSFHSQGRQETQYF.

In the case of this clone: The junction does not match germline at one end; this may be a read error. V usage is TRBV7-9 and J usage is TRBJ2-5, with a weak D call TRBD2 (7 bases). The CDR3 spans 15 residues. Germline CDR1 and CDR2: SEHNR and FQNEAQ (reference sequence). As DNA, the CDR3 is TGTTCCAGCAGCTACCCCCGGGGGGCGTCGGAGACCCAGTACTTC. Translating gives CSSSYPRGASETQYF. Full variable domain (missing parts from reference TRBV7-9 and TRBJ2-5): DTGVSQNPRHKITKRGQNVTFRCDPISEHNRLYWYRQTLGQGPEFLTYFQNEAQLEKSRLLSDRFSAERPKGSFSTLEIQRTEQGDSAMYLCSSSYPRGASETQYFGPGTRLLVL.

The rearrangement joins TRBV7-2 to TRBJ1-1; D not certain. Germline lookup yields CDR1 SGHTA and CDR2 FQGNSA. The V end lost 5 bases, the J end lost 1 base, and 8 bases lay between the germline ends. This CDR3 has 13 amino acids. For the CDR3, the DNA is TGTGCCAGCAGCAAACAGACGAACACTGAAGCTTTCTTT. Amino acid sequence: CASSKQTNTEAFF.

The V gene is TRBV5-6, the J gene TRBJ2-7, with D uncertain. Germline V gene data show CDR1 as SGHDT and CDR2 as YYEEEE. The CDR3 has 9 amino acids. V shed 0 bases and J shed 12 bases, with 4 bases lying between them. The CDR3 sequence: CASSLGPYF. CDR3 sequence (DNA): TGTGCCAGCAGCTTGGGGCCGTACTTC.

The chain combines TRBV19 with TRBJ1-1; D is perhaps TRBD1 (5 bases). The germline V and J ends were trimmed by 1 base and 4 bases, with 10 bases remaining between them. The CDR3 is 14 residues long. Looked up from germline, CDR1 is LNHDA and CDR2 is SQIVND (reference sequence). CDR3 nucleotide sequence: TGTGCCAGTAGTATAGCTGCGGGGGGCACTGAAGCTTTCTTT. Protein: CASSIAAGGTEAFF.

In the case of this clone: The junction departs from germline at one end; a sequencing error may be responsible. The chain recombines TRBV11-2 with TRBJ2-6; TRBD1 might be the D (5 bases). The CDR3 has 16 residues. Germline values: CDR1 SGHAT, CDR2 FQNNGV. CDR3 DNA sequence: TGTGCCAGCAGGTATTTACGTGGCTCTGGGGCCAACGGCCTGACTTTC. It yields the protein CASRYLRGSGANGLTF.

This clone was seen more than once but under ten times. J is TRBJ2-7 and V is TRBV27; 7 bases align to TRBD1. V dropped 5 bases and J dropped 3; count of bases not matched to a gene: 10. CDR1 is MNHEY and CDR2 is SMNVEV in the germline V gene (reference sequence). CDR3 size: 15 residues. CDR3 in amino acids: CASSPSTGSRYEQYF. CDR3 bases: TGTGCCAGCAGTCCATCGACAGGGAGCCGCTACGAGCAGTACTTC.

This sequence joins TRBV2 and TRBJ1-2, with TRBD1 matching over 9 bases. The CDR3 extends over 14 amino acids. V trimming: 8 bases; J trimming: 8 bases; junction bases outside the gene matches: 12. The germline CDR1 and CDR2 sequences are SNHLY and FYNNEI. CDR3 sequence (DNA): TGTGCCAGCTCGATTGACAGGGGGTTTAGGGGCTACACCTTC. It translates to CASSIDRGFRGYTF.

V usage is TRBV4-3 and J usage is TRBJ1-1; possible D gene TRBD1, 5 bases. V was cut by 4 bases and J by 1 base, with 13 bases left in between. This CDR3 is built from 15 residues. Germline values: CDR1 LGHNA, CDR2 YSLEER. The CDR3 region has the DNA TGCGCCAGCAGCCCGGGGGACCTGAAGAACACTGAAGCTTTCTTT. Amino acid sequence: CASSPGDLKNTEAFF.

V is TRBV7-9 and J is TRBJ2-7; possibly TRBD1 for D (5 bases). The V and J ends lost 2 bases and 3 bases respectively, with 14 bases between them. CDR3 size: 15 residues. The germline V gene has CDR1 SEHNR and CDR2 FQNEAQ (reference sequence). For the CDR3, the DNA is TGTGCCAGCAGCTTAAATGACAGCCCTTTCTACGAGCAGTACTTC. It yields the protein CASSLNDSPFYEQYF. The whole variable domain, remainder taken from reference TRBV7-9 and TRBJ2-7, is DTGVSQNPRHKITKRGQNVTFRCDPISEHNRLYWYRQTLGQGPEFLTYFQNEAQLEKSRLLSDRFSAERPKGSFSTLEIQRTEQGDSAMYLCASSLNDSPFYEQYFGPGTRLTVT.

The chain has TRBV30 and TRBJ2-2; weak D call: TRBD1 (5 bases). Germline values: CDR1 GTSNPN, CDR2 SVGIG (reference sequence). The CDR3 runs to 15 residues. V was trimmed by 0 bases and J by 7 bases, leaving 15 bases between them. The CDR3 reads CAWSVPDIRRGELFF. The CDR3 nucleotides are TGTGCCTGGAGTGTACCGGACATACGGCGCGGGGAGCTGTTTTTT.

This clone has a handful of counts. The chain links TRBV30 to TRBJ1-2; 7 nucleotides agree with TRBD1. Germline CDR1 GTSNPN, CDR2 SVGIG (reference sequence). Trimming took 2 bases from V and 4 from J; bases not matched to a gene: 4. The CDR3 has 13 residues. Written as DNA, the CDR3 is TGTGCCTGGAGTCGGGACAGACCCTATGGCTACACCTTC. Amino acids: CAWSRDRPYGYTF. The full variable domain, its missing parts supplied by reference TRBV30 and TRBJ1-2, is SQTIHQWPATLVQPVGSPLSLECTVEGTSNPNLYWYRQAAGRGLQLLFYSVGIGQISSEVPQNLSASRPQDRQFILSSKKLLLSDSGFYLCAWSRDRPYGYTFGSGTRLTVV.